The text below deals with one T cell receptor beta chain. The antigen is unknown. The data derive from a study of beta chain features in type 1 diabetes. Cells sorted by CD45RO/CCR7/CD25/CD127/CD95/CD27 comprised CD4+ naive, central memory, regulatory and stem cell-like memory cells. Study outcomes and limitations: Patients with type 1 diabetes showed fewer VDJ junction insertions and more deletions.

V gave up 0 bases and J gave up 6 bases; unmatched junction bases: 9. The germline CDR1 and CDR2 sequences are SGHRS and YFSETQ. The CDR3 runs to 15 residues. The study reverse transcribed the entire isolated RNA, so it sequenced expressed TCRB transcripts. Using immunoSEQ multiplex PCR, the repertoire was profiled, and TCRdb retains in-frame clones only, with some absent. The table lists about 340,000 clones, less than 10% of them singletons. The rearrangement uses TRBV5-1 and TRBJ2-7; 7 bases align to TRBD2. The TCR originated in a woman aged 18 to 35 in good health. Sequencing input: central memory CD4+ T cells from blood. CDR3 in amino acids: CASSLAAGETFEQYF. CDR3 nucleotides: TGCGCCAGCAGCTTGGCCGCGGGGGAGACGTTCGAGCAGTACTTC.